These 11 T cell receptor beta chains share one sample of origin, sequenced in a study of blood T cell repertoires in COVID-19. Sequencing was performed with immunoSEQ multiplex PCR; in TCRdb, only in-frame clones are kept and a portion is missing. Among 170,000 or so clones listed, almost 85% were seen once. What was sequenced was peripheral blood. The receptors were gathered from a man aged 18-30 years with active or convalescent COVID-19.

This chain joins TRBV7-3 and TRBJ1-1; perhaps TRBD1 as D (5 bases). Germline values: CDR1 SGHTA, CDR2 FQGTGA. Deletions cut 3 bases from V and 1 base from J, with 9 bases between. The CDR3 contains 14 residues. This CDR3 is CASSFGAGNTEAFF. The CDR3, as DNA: TGTGCCAGCAGCTTTGGGGCAGGGAACACTGAAGCTTTCTTT.

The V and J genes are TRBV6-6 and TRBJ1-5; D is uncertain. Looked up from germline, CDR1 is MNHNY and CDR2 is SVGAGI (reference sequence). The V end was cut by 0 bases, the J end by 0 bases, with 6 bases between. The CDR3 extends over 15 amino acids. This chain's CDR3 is CASSYSMSSNQPQHF. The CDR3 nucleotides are TGTGCCAGCAGTTACTCGATGAGTAGCAATCAGCCCCAGCATTTT.

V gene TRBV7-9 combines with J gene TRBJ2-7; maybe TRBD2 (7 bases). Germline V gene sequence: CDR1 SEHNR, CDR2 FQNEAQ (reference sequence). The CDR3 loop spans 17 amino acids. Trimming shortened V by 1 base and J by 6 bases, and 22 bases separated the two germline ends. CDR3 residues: CASSLEIEARGGLEQYF. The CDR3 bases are TGTGCCAGCAGCTTAGAAATAGAGGCCAGGGGAGGGCTCGAGCAGTACTTC.

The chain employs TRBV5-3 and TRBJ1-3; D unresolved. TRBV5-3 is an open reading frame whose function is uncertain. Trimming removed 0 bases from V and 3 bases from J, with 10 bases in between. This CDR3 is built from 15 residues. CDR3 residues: CARSLAAGFGNTIYF. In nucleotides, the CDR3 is TGTGCCAGAAGCTTGGCCGCAGGTTTTGGAAACACCATATATTTT.

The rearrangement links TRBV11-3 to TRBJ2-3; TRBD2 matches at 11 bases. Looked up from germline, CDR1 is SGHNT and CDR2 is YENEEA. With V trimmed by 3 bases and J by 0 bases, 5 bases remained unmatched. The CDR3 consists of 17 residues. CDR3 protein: CASSFSTSGDSTDTQYF. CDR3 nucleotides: TGTGCCAGCAGCTTTTCGACTAGCGGGGATAGCACAGATACGCAGTATTTT.

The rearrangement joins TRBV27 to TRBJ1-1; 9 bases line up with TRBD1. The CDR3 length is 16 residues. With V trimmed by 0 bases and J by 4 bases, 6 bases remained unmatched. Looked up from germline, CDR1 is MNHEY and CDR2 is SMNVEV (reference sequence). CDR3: CASSLSPGQGVTEAFF. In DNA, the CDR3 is TGTGCCAGCAGTTTATCCCCGGGACAGGGCGTCACTGAAGCTTTCTTT.

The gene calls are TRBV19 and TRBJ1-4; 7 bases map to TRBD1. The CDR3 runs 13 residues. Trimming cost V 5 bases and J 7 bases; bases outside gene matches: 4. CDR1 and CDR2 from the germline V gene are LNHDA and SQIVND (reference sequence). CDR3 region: CASSGTAGEKLFF. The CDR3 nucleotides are TGTGCCAGTAGTGGGACAGCGGGTGAAAAACTGTTTTTT.

The CDR3 nucleotides are TGTGCCAGCAGGTCAGGATTTACCTACGAGCAGTACTTC. Residues: CASRSGFTYEQYF. J is TRBJ2-7 and V is TRBV5-8, with unresolved D. Trimming removed 5 bases from V and 2 bases from J, with 11 bases in between. Germline CDR1 reads SGHTS; CDR2 reads YDEGEE. The CDR3 sequence is 13 residues long.

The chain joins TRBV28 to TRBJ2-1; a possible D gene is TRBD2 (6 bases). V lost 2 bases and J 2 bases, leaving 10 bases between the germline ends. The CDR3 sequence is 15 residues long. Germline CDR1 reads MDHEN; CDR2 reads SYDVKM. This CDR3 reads CASSLRLGAYNEQFF. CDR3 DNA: TGTGCCAGCAGTTTAAGACTAGGAGCCTACAATGAGCAGTTCTTC.

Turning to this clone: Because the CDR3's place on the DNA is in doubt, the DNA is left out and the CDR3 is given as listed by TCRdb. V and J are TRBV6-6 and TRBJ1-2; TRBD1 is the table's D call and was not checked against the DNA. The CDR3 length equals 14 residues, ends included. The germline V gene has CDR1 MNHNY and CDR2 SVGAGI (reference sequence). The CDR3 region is CASSTSGQGYGYTF.

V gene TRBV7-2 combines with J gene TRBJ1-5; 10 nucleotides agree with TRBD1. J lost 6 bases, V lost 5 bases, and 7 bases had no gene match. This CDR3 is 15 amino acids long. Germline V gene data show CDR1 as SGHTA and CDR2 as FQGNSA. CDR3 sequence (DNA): TGTGCCAGCAGCACAAGGACAGGGGGAGGTCAGCCCCAGCATTTT. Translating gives CASSTRTGGGQPQHF.